The clone carrying this TCR beta chain was seen a few times. This entry belongs to a study of blood T cell repertoires in COVID-19. The CDR3 is made up of 13 amino acids. Trimming cost V 3 bases and J 6 bases, with 9 bases left between them. CDR1 and CDR2 (germline): SNHLY, FYNNEI. Some clones are missing from TCRdb's copy, which holds only in-frame ones; the method was immunoSEQ multiplex PCR. There are about 300,000 clones in the sample; 88% occur only once, and 6.9% lies in the top ten. The sequence was obtained from a young woman who had recovered from COVID-19. Sequencing was performed on peripheral blood. The chain couples TRBV2 to TRBJ1-5; D ambiguous. CDR3: CASSDWGGQPQHF. The CDR3 nucleotides are TGTGCCAGCAGTGATTGGGGAGGTCAGCCCCAGCATTTT.